Listed here are 14 T cell receptor beta chains from one sample, sequenced in a study of technical replicates of blood from several donors. Profiling relied on immunoSEQ multiplex PCR, and the TCRdb table lists in-frame clones only, not all of them. The sample consists of 60,000 to 80,000 clones, roughly nine tenths of them appearing once. The sequenced sample was PBMCs. The receptor set was obtained from a human donor in good health. Some clones in this sample may be carry-over from other donors' samples.

The rearrangement uses TRBV30 and TRBJ1-2; D gene unclear. In germline, CDR1 is GTSNPN, CDR2 SVGIG (reference sequence). The CDR3 runs 13 residues. The germline V and J ends were trimmed by 5 bases and 8 bases, with 18 bases remaining between them. CDR3 bases: TGTGCCTGGGGCATTGAGGGTTTGGAAGGCTACACCTTC. Its protein product is CAWGIEGLEGYTF.

V gene TRBV5-4 combines with J gene TRBJ1-2, with a possible D match to TRBD1 (5 bases). This CDR3 comprises 15 residues. The germline V and J ends were trimmed by 1 base and 3 bases, with 13 bases remaining between them. CDR1 SGHNT and CDR2 YYREEE come from the germline V gene (reference sequence). CDR3: CASSLFRAWDYGYTF. CDR3 nucleotides: TGTGCCAGCAGCTTGTTCAGGGCTTGGGACTATGGCTACACCTTC.

The rearrangement uses TRBV15 and TRBJ2-3, with 8 bases fitting TRBD2. There are 18 residues in the CDR3. The germline V gene has CDR1 LNHNV and CDR2 YYDKDF (reference sequence). Trimming at V came to 3 bases and at J to 7 bases, leaving 18 bases not matched to a gene. CDR3 loop: CATSRSRAGAQRAHTQYF. CDR3 coding DNA: TGTGCCACCAGCAGGTCGCGAGCGGGGGCCCAGAGGGCCCATACGCAGTATTTT.

The V call is TRBV5-5, the J call TRBJ1-1; perhaps TRBD1 as D (5 bases). Germline V gives CDR1 SGHKS, CDR2 YYEKEE (reference sequence). This CDR3 has 16 residues. V lost 4 bases to trimming and J lost 6 bases, with 22 bases between them. CDR3 sequence reads: CASSPTPPGYRAEAFF. CDR3 DNA sequence: TGTGCCAGCAGCCCTACCCCCCCAGGGTATCGAGCTGAAGCTTTCTTT.

The CDR3 DNA reads TGCGCCAGCAGCCCCGGACAGGGGGCCTTCTATGGCTACACCTTC. It encodes CASSPGQGAFYGYTF. This sequence joins TRBV4-1 and TRBJ1-2; 11 bases fit TRBD1. Germline-derived CDR1 and CDR2 are MGHRA and YSYEKL. V dropped 4 bases and J dropped 4; count of bases not matched to a gene: 5. CDR3 length: 15 residues.

The chain has TRBV6-1 and TRBJ2-1; possible D gene TRBD1, 7 bases. Germline V CDR1 and CDR2: MNHNS, SASEGT. This CDR3 is built from 15 residues. The germline V and J ends were trimmed by 2 bases and 5 bases, with 13 bases remaining between them. DNA of the CDR3: TGTGCCAGCAGTGAACAGGGGGGACAGAACAATGAGCAGTTCTTC. The encoded protein is CASSEQGGQNNEQFF.

This clone was recorded only once. This sequence joins TRBV19 and TRBJ1-5; no firm D call. CDR3 length: 14 residues. V was pared by 2 bases and J by 7 bases, with 12 bases between. Germline CDR1 LNHDA, CDR2 SQIVND (reference sequence). The CDR3 here is CASSISQAWQPQHF. CDR3 nucleotides: TGTGCCAGTAGTATAAGTCAGGCTTGGCAGCCCCAGCATTTT. The whole variable domain, filled in from reference TRBV19 and TRBJ1-5, reads DGGITQSPKYLFRKEGQNVTLSCEQNLNHDAMYWYRQDPGQGLRLIYYSQIVNDFQKGDIAEGYSVSREKKESFPLTVTSAQKNPTAFYLCASSISQAWQPQHFGDGTRLSIL.

The chain has TRBV6-5 and TRBJ1-2; D may be TRBD1 (5 bases). The ends were cut back, 6 bases at V and 8 bases at J, with 13 bases in the middle. CDR3 length: 12 amino acids. The germline CDR1 and CDR2 sequences are MNHEY and SVGAGI. The CDR3 protein is CASRLGLWGYTF. The CDR3 DNA follows: TGTGCCAGCAGGTTGGGACTCTGGGGCTACACCTTC.

This clone has only a few counts. V gene TRBV18 combines with J gene TRBJ2-7, with TRBD2 matching over 8 bases. Germline V gene lookup returns CDR1 KGHSH and CDR2 LQKENI. V shed 3 bases and J 1 base; nucleotides not matched to a gene: 8. The CDR3 is 16 amino acids. The CDR3 DNA reads TGTGCCAGCTCACCCCTGTTTAGCGGGAAATCCTACGAGCAGTACTTC. Encoded protein: CASSPLFSGKSYEQYF.

The chain joins TRBV7-8 to TRBJ1-2, with D tentatively TRBD1 (5 bases). The ends were cut back, 0 bases at V and 6 bases at J, with 11 bases in the middle. The CDR3 loop spans 14 amino acids. Germline V CDR1 and CDR2: SGHVS, FQNEAQ. CDR3 coding DNA: TGTGCCAGCAGCTTAGCGCTCGGGGGGAATGGCTACACCTTC. Translated: CASSLALGGNGYTF.

The rearrangement links TRBV4-3 to TRBJ2-7, with D unresolved. Germline lookup yields CDR1 LGHNA and CDR2 YSLEER. The CDR3 sequence is 15 residues long. Trimming shortened V by 0 bases and J by 1 base, and 10 bases separated the two germline ends. CDR3 DNA sequence: TGCGCCAGCAGCCAAGATACGTCGGGTTCCTACGAGCAGTACTTC. Translated, it gives CASSQDTSGSYEQYF.

The chain's CDR3 is CASSQNRAPKNIQYF. In DNA form, the CDR3 reads TGTGCCAGCAGCCAGAACAGGGCCCCCAAAAACATTCAGTACTTC. The rearrangement uses TRBV5-6 and TRBJ2-4; TRBD1 is a possible D gene (6 bases). Per the germline V gene, CDR1 is SGHDT and CDR2 is YYEEEE. V lost 4 bases to trimming and J lost 2 bases, with 13 bases between them. The CDR3 covers 15 residues. Full variable domain (remainder filled in from reference TRBV5-6 and TRBJ2-4): DAGVTQSPTHLIKTRGQQVTLRCSPKSGHDTVSWYQQALGQGPQFIFQYYEEEERQRGNFPDRFSGHQFPNYSSELNVNALLLGDSALYLCASSQNRAPKNIQYFGAGTRLSVL.

V usage is TRBV4-1 and J usage is TRBJ2-5, with TRBD1 as a possible D gene (5 bases). V gave up 1 base and J gave up 3 bases, with 12 bases separating them. CDR3 length: 15 amino acids. Per the germline V gene, CDR1 is MGHRA and CDR2 is YSYEKL. In DNA, the CDR3 is TGCGCCAGCAGCCAAGTGGGGCATCGTAAAGAGACCCAGTACTTC. This translates into CASSQVGHRKETQYF.

The genes are TRBV5-6 and TRBJ2-1; TRBD2 matches 7 bases. V dropped 0 bases and J dropped 7; count of bases not matched to a gene: 4. This CDR3 has 14 amino acids. Germline CDR1 SGHDT, CDR2 YYEEEE. The CDR3 DNA reads TGTGCCAGCAGCTTGGTAGGACTAGAAAATGAGCAGTTCTTC. Translation: CASSLVGLENEQFF.